One and the same sample provided the 8 T cell receptor beta chains below, sequenced in a study of blood T cell repertoires in COVID-19. Sequencing used immunoSEQ multiplex PCR; TCRdb keeps in-frame clones, though not all of them. The table records about 150,000 clones, just under 85% of them present only once. Input material: peripheral blood. Receptors were obtained from a woman aged 80 or over with COVID-19, enrolled during active disease.

The rearrangement links TRBV28 to TRBJ2-5; no definite D call. The CDR3 contains 14 residues. Trimming pared 5 bases from V and 5 bases from J, leaving 15 bases between. CDR1 is MDHEN and CDR2 is SYDVKM in the germline V gene. DNA for the CDR3: TGTGCCAGCAGTCCCCCCCCGTACCGGGAGACCCAGTACTTC. Protein: CASSPPPYRETQYF.

V and J are TRBV4-1 and TRBJ2-7, with 9 bases aligning to TRBD1. This CDR3 spans 15 amino acids. Trimming cost V 0 bases and J 2 bases; bases outside gene matches: 2. Germline assignment: CDR1 MGHRA and CDR2 YSYEKL. The CDR3 protein is CASSQDWTGAYEQYF. As DNA, the CDR3 is TGCGCCAGCAGCCAAGATTGGACAGGGGCCTACGAGCAGTACTTC.

As to this clone: Germline is not matched at one junction end, which may reflect a read error. V and J are TRBV20-1 and TRBJ1-1, with a weak D call TRBD1 (6 bases). The CDR3 is made up of 11 amino acids. Germline CDR1 DFQATT, CDR2 SNEGSKA (reference sequence). CDR3 sequence reads: CSARDNQGVIF. CDR3 coding DNA: TGCAGTGCAAGGGACAACCAGGGCGTGATCTTT.

The J gene is TRBJ1-6, the V gene TRBV23-1; D call uncertain. TRBV23-1 is labeled an ORF, and its function is uncertain. Trimming left V 4 bases short and J 7 bases short, with 14 bases between. The CDR3 runs to 15 residues. In nucleotides, the CDR3 is TGCGCCAGCAGTCGGGGAGGGCAACAGAATTCACCCCTCCACTTT. Translating gives CASSRGGQQNSPLHF.

V is TRBV10-2 and J is TRBJ2-3; 8 nucleotides align to TRBD2. The J segment lost 6 bases and the V segment lost 6 bases, leaving 8 bases of the junction unmatched. The CDR3 sequence is 14 residues long. Germline V lookup: CDR1 WSHSY, CDR2 SAAADI. CDR3 sequence (DNA): TGCGCCAGCAGCGAAGGACTAGCCGGGGATACGCAGTATTTT. It is translated as CASSEGLAGDTQYF.

The rearrangement links TRBV2 to TRBJ2-7; 9 positions match TRBD1. Germline CDR1 reads SNHLY; CDR2 reads FYNNEI. CDR3 length: 15 residues. After removal of 6 bases from V and 6 bases from J, the junction contained 12 bases not matched to a gene. The CDR3 protein is CASSADRGSEGEQYF. In DNA, the CDR3 is TGTGCCAGCAGCGCAGACAGGGGGAGCGAGGGCGAGCAGTACTTC.

The V call is TRBV9, the J call TRBJ2-1; 8 bases are shared with TRBD2. This CDR3 is 13 amino acids long. Unmatched junction bases numbered 3, after V lost 0 bases and J lost 10 bases. Germline loops: CDR1 SGDLS, CDR2 YYNGEE. CDR3 sequence: CASSVVGGEEQFF. In DNA form, the CDR3 reads TGTGCCAGCAGCGTAGTCGGGGGGGAGGAGCAGTTCTTC. Using reference TRBV9 and TRBJ2-1 for the parts outside the CDR3, the full variable domain is DSGVTQTPKHLITATGQRVTLRCSPRSGDLSVYWYQQSLDQGLQFLIQYYNGEERAKGNILERFSAQQFPDLHSELNLSSLELGDSALYFCASSVVGGEEQFFGPGTRLTVL.

The V call is TRBV19, the J call TRBJ2-2, with D uncertain. CDR3 length: 16 amino acids. The V and J ends lost 6 bases and 0 bases respectively, with 14 bases between them. Germline CDR1 and CDR2: LNHDA and SQIVND (reference sequence). The CDR3 DNA is TGTGCCAGTAGCCCTAAGAGCTTCCCGAACACCGGGGAGCTGTTTTTT. Protein sequence: CASSPKSFPNTGELFF.